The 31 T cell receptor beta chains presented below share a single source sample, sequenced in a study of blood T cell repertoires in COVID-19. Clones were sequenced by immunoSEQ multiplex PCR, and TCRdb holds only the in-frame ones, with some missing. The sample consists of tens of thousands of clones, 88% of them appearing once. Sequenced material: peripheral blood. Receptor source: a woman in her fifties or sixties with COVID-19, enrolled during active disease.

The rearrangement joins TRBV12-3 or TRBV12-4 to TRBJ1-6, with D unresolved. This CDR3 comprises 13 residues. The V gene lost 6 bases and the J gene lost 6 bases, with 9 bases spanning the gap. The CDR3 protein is CASRMEPNSPLHF. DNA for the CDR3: TGTGCCAGCAGGATGGAGCCTAATTCACCCCTCCACTTT.

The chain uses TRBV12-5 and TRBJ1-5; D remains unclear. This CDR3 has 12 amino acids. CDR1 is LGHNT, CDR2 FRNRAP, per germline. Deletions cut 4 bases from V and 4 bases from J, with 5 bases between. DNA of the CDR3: TGTGCTAGTGGTTCCTCGAATCAGCCCCAGCATTTT. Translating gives CASGSSNQPQHF.

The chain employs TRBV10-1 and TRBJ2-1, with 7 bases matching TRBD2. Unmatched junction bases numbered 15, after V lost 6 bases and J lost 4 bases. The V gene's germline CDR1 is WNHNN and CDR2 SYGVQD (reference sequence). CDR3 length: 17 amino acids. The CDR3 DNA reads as TGCGCCAGCAGCCGGACTGGGGGAGGGCGCGGTTACAATGAGCAGTTCTTC. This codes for CASSRTGGGRGYNEQFF.

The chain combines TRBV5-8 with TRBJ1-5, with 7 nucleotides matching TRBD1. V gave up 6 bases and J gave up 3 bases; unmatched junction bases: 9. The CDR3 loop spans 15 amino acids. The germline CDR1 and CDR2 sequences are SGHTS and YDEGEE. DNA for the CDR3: TGTGCCAGCACCTTCCGACAGGGACTCAATCAGCCCCAGCATTTT. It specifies CASTFRQGLNQPQHF. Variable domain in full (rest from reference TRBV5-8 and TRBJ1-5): EAGVTQSPTHLIKTRGQQATLRCSPISGHTSVYWYQQALGLGLQFLLWYDEGEERNRGNFPPRFSGRQFPNYSSELNVNALELEDSALYLCASTFRQGLNQPQHFGDGTRLSIL.

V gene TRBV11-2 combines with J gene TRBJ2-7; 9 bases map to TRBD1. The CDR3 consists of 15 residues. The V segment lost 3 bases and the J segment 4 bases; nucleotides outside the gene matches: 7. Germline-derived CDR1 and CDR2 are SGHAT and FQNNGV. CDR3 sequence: CASSFASTGGYEQYF. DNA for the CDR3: TGTGCCAGCAGCTTCGCCTCGACAGGGGGGTACGAGCAGTACTTC.

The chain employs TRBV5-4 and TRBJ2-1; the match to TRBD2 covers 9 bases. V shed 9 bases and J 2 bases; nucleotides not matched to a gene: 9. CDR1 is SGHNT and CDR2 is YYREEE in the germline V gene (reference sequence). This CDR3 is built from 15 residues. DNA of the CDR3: TGTGCCATCTCTATAGCGGGAGAGGCCTACAATGAGCAGTTCTTC. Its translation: CAISIAGEAYNEQFF.

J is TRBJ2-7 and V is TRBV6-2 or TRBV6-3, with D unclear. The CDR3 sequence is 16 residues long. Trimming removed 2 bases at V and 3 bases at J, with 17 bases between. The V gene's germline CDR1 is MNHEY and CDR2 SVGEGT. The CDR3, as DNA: TGTGCCAGCAGTTACCTTCCCTCCACTTCCTTCTACGAGCAGTACTTC. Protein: CASSYLPSTSFYEQYF.

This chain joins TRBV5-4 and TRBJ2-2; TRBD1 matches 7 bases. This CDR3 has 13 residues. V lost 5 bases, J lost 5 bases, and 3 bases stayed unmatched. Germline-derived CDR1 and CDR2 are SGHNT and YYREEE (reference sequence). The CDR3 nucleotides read TGTGCCAGCAGTCAACAGGGGACCGGGGAGCTGTTTTTT. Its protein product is CASSQQGTGELFF.

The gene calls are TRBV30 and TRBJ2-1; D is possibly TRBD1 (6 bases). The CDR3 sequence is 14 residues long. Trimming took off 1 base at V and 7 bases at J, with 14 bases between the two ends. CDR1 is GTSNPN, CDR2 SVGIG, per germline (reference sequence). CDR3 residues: CAWSAQGEVNEQFF. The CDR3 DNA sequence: TGTGCCTGGAGTGCACAGGGAGAGGTGAATGAGCAGTTCTTC.

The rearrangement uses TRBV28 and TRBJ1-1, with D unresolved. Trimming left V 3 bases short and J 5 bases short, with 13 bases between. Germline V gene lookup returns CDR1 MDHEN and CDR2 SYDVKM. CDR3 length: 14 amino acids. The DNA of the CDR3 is TGTGCCAGCAGTTTCCCATCTCGAGGGACTGAAGCTTTCTTT. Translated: CASSFPSRGTEAFF. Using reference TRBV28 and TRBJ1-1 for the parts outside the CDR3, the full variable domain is DVKVTQSSRYLVKRTGEKVFLECVQDMDHENMFWYRQDPGLGLRLIYFSYDVKMKEKGDIPEGYSVSREKKERFSLILESASTNQTSMYLCASSFPSRGTEAFFGQGTRLTVV.

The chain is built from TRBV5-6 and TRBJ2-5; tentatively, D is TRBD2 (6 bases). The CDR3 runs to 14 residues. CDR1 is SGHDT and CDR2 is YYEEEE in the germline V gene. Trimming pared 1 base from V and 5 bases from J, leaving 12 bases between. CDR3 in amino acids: CASSLLTGTETQYF. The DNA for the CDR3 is TGTGCCAGCAGCTTGTTAACTGGGACTGAGACCCAGTACTTC.

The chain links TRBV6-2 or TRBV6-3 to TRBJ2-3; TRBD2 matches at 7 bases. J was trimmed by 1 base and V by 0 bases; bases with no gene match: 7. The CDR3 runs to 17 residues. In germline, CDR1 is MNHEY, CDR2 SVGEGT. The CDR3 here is CASSYSLTSAGTDTQYF. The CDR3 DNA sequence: TGTGCCAGCAGTTACTCCCTTACTAGCGCGGGCACAGATACGCAGTATTTT.

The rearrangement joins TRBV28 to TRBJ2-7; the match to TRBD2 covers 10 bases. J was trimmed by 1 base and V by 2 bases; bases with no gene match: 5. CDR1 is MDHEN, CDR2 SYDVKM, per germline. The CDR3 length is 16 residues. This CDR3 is CASSLSGRAWSYEQYF. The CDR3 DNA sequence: TGTGCCAGCAGTTTAAGCGGGAGGGCCTGGTCCTACGAGCAGTACTTC.

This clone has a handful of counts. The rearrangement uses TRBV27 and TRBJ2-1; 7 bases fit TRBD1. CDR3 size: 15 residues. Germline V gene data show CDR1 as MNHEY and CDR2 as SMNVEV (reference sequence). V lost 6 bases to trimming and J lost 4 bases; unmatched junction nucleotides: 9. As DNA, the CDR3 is TGTGCCAGCAGAGTGAAAGGGGACAGATACAATGAGCAGTTCTTC. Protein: CASRVKGDRYNEQFF.

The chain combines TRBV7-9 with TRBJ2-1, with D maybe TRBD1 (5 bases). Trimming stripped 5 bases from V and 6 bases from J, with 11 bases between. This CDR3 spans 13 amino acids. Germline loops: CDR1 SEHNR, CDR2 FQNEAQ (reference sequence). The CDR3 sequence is CASSTEQVNEQFF. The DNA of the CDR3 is TGTGCCAGCAGCACCGAACAGGTCAATGAGCAGTTCTTC.

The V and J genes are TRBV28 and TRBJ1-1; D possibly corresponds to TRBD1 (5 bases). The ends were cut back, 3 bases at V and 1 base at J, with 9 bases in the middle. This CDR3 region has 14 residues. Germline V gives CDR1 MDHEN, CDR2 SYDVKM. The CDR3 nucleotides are TGTGCCAGCAGTTTTGCAGGGCCGAACACTGAAGCTTTCTTT. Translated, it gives CASSFAGPNTEAFF.

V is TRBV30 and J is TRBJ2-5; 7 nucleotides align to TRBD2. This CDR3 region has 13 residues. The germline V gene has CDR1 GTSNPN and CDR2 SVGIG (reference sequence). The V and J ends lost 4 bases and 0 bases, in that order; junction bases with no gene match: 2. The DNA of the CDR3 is TGTGCCTGGACTAGCGGAAACCAAGAGACCCAGTACTTC. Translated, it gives CAWTSGNQETQYF.

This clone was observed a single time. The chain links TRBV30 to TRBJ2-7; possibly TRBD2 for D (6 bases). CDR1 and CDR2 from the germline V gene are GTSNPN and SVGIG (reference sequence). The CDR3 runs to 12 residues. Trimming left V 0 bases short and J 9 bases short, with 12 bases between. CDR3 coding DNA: TGTGCCTGGAGTGTACTGGGGGGAGTGCAGTACTTC. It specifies CAWSVLGGVQYF.

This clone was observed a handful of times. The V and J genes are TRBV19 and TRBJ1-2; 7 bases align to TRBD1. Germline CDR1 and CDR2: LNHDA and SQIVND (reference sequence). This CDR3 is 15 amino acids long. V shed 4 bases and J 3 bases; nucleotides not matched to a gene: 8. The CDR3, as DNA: TGTGCCAGTAGTAGGGGACAGACCGCTGACTATGGCTACACCTTC. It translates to CASSRGQTADYGYTF.

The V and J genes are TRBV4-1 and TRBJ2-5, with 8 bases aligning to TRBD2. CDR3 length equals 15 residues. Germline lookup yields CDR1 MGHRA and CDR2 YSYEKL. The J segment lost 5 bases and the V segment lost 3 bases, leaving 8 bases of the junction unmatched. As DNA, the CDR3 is TGCGCCAGCAGCCACGACGGACTAGCCGGGGAGACCCAGTACTTC. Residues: CASSHDGLAGETQYF.

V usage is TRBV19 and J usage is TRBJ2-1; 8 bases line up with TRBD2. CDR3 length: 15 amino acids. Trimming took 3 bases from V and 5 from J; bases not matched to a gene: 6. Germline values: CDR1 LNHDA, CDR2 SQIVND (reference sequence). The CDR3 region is CASSIHGGGNNEQFF. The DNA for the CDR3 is TGTGCCAGTAGTATTCATGGCGGGGGGAACAATGAGCAGTTCTTC. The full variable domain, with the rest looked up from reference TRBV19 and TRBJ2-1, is DGGITQSPKYLFRKEGQNVTLSCEQNLNHDAMYWYRQDPGQGLRLIYYSQIVNDFQKGDIAEGYSVSREKKESFPLTVTSAQKNPTAFYLCASSIHGGGNNEQFFGPGTRLTVL.

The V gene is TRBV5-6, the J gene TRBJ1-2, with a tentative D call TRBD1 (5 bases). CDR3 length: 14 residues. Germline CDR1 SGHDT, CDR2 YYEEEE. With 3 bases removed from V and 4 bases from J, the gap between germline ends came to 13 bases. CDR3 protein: CASSSGLTAYGYTF. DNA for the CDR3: TGTGCCAGCAGCTCGGGACTGACTGCCTATGGCTACACCTTC.

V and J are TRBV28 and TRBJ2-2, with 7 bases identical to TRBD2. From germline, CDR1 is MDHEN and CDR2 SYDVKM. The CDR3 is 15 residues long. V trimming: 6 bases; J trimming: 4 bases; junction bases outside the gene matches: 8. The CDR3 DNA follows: TGTGCCAGCAGCCTAACTAGCGTCCTCACCGGGGAGCTGTTTTTT. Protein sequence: CASSLTSVLTGELFF. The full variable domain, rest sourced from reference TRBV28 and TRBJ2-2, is DVKVTQSSRYLVKRTGEKVFLECVQDMDHENMFWYRQDPGLGLRLIYFSYDVKMKEKGDIPEGYSVSREKKERFSLILESASTNQTSMYLCASSLTSVLTGELFFGEGSRLTVL.

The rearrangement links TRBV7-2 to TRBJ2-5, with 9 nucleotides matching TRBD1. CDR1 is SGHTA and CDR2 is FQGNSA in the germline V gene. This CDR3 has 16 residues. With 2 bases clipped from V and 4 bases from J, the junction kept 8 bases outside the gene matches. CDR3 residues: CASSLLTGGAGETQYF. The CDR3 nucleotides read TGTGCCAGCAGCTTACTCACAGGGGGCGCAGGAGAGACCCAGTACTTC.

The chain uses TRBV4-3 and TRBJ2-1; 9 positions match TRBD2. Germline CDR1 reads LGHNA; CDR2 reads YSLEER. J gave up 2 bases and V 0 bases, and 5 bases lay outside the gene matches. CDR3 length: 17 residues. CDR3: CASSQDAGLAAYNEQFF. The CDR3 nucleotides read TGCGCCAGCAGCCAAGATGCGGGACTAGCTGCCTACAATGAGCAGTTCTTC.

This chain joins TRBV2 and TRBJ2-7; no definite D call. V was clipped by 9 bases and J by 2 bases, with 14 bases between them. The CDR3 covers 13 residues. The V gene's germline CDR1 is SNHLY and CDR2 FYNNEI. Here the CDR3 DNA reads TGTGCCAGTCACCCTGACATGGCCTACGAGCAGTACTTC. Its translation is CASHPDMAYEQYF.

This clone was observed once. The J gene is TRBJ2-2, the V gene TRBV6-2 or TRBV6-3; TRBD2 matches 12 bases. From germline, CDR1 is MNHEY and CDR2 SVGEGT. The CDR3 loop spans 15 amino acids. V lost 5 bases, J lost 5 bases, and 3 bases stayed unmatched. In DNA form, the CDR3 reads TGTGCCAGCAGTCCCGGACTAGCGGGGACCGGGGAGCTGTTTTTT. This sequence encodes CASSPGLAGTGELFF.

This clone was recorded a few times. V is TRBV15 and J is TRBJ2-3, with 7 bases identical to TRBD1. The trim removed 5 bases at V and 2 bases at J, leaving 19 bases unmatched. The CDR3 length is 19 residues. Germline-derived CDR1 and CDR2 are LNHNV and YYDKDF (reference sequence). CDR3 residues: CATSRRTGGGVGSTDTQYF. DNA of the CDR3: TGTGCCACCAGCCGTAGGACAGGTGGAGGTGTGGGGTCCACAGATACGCAGTATTTT.

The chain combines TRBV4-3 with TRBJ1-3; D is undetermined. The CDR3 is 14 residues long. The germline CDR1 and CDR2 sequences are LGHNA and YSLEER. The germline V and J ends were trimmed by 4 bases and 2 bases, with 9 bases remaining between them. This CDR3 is CASSPQSTGNTIYF. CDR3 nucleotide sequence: TGCGCCAGCAGCCCGCAGTCGACTGGAAACACCATATATTTT.

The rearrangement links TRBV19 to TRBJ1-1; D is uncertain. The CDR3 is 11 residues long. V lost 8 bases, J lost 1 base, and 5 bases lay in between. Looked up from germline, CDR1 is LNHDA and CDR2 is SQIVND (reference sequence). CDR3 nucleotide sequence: TGTGCCAGTGGGAGGAACACTGAAGCTTTCTTT. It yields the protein CASGRNTEAFF.

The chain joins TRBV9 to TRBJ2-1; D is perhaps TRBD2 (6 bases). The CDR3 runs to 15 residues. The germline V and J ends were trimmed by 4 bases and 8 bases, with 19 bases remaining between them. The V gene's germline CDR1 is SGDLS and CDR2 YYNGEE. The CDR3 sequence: CASSSRSGRSHEQFF. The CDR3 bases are TGTGCCAGCAGCTCCCGGTCGGGGAGGAGCCATGAGCAGTTCTTC. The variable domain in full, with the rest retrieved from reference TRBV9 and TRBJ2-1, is DSGVTQTPKHLITATGQRVTLRCSPRSGDLSVYWYQQSLDQGLQFLIQYYNGEERAKGNILERFSAQQFPDLHSELNLSSLELGDSALYFCASSSRSGRSHEQFFGPGTRLTVL.